This T cell receptor beta chain appears in the sequencing data of a study of cytomegalovirus exposure and HLA in healthy donors listed by TCRdb under 2017. About the study as a whole: According to an earlier analysis of a few hundred of the donors, some 170 million T cells yielded some 110 million unique TCR beta sequences and about 300 Gb of sequence data. An early release covering roughly 600 HLA-typed donors comprised about 320 gigabases of sequencing data and tens of millions of unique TCR sequences. The genetic ancestry cluster associated with self-reported Caucasian donors included roughly 84% of the roughly 400 genotyped donors. The study aimed to test whether cataloging public T cell receptors could reveal signatures of past pathogen exposure. The T cell repertoires of some 670 subjects were profiled by immunosequencing and related to cytomegalovirus serostatus. A separate validation cohort of over 95 different subjects was used in addition to the roughly 720-subject first cohort. To predict cytomegalovirus infection status, the study brought together high-throughput TCR immunosequencing, statistical association of individual TCRs with disease status, and machine learning. To study patterns of TCR occurrence, a later analysis re-analyzed previously published TCR beta repertoires from several hundred donors and added high-resolution HLA genotyping. Rather than using new phenotypic data, the later analysis identified candidate immune exposures from TCR beta sequences and from how often those sequences occurred across donors. To decide whether each TCR beta V gene segment behaved as functional or pseudogenic, an earlier analysis of some 570 of the donors relied on high-throughput TCR beta sequencing. Donor age, sex, ethnicity and CMV serostatus were collected together with the repertoire data. A later genetic analysis used genome-wide SNP genotypes for about 65% of the 666 donors, treating that subset as a discovery cohort. All discovery cohort repertoires had been generated on a single sequencing platform. Both class I and class II loci were covered by HLA typing, at four-digit resolution. The number of donors typed differed by locus, with 629-630 for A, B, C, DRB1 and DQB1, about 500 for DQA1, 600 to 610 for DPA1, and around 430 for DPB1. Five DR-DQ haplotypes were handled as single units for association and clustering, since linkage in the cohort was strong. On average, around 240,000 unique TCR beta nucleotide sequences were sequenced per donor among a few hundred genotyped donors of the cohort, with 15% to 20% of those sequences being non-productive.

Remarks on this clone: Its antigen is currently not known. Per-base quality was not reported, and no clone a single base away is much larger than it.

The germline V gene provides CDR1 SGHTA and CDR2 FQGNSA. Ends trimmed: V by 4 bases, J by 0 bases; bases unmatched to a gene: 8. The CDR3 covers 16 residues, taking in both the cysteine and the phenylalanine. Only the CDR3 DNA stays, 48 bases, in frame from base 1. Overall study results and their limits: In an earlier analysis of some 540 of the donors, most TCR beta V segments appeared in productive rearrangements about 90% or about 30% of the time, broadly matching IMGT annotations. According to a later analysis, TCR association rates differed among HLA loci, with DRB1 alleles showing the most associated TCRs and HLA-C alleles showing the fewest. A few of the identified cytomegalovirus-associated TCR beta chains were confirmed in vitro to be specific for cytomegalovirus antigens. The sequencing pipeline was judged likely to have produced a cluster of highly shared sequence variants as a technical artifact. Some IMGT-functional V segments, including TRBV6-2 and TRBV6-3, could not be told apart with the 87-base-pair reads, so those segments were excluded. In a later analysis, HLA-associated TCR beta chains showed more clonal expansion and lower generation probabilities than non-associated chains that were equally common. The classifier was reported to diagnose cytomegalovirus status with high specificity and sensitivity in both the original and validation cohorts. HLA typing was unavailable for some donors at each locus, so association tests used only the typed subset. A further reported finding was that TCR beta sequences accurately predicted the HLA-A and HLA-B alleles for most subjects in the first cohort. According to the authors, the approach could potentially be generalized to other disease states and immunological phenotypes. A later analysis associated about 17,000 TCR beta sequences with specific HLA alleles at a false discovery rate of 0.05. In a later analysis, several top co-occurrence clusters were reported to appear linked to parvovirus B19, influenza, CMV and Epstein-Barr virus. Fewer than 20 rarely observed V segments, including chromosome 9 orphons, were excluded from the earlier analysis of about 600 of the donors because counts were too low. The study gave a list of over 150 TCR beta chains associated with cytomegalovirus. Across donors, most TCR sequences were observed very rarely, whereas some public TCRs were present in many individuals. According to a later analysis, most CMV-associated TCR beta chains appeared to be HLA-restricted, and the HLA associations seemed to be driven largely by CMV exposure. Linkage disequilibrium might explain the correlated functional status among segregating V segments, but an unknown experimental factor could not be ruled out. When HLA alleles, especially DR and DQ, strongly co-occurred, attributing TCR associations to individual alleles was difficult. In this cohort, only TCR beta chains were sequenced, and detectable features were limited by the absence of alpha or paired-chain data. In a later genetic analysis, fewer N-insertions in productive TCRs were reported among donors in an Asian-associated ancestry cluster than the roughly 700-donor mean. The only immune exposure information available for the cohort was CMV serostatus. An association between a missense DCLRE1C variant and V-gene and J-gene trimming of TCR beta chains was found in a later genetic analysis and replicated in an independent cohort. Presence/absence analyses assumed roughly uniform sequencing depth across donors, an assumption that may not hold.

The library was generated by the immunoSEQ multiplex PCR assay. For the multiplex PCR, a mixture combining 60 forward primers for TCR Vbeta segments and 13 reverse primers for TCR Jbeta segments was used. The CDR3 region of rearranged TCR beta genes was amplified from genomic DNA with a multiplex PCR assay. On the Illumina HiSeq System, the amplified TCR beta libraries were sequenced as 87-base-pair reads. On the authors' methods: A later analysis counted 75 million to 100 million unique TCR beta chains across the 666 repertoires, and roughly 11 million of these chains were shared by at least two donors. To remove PCR and sequencing errors, raw reads were error-corrected and collapsed into unique sequences using a nearest-neighbor algorithm that merged closely related sequences. Alignment of CDR3 sequences to IMGT reference sequences was used to assign V, D and J gene segments. Each retained sequence needed at least a six-nucleotide match to both a V gene segment and a J gene segment. Rearrangements were called productive when the CDR3 lacked stop codons and stayed in frame with V and J; all others were non-productive. CDR3 was defined by IMGT convention, running from the second conserved V-encoded cysteine to the conserved J-encoded phenylalanine. The earlier analysis of some 580 of the donors excluded any sequence lacking an unambiguous match to a single V gene segment. An earlier analysis of around 600 of the donors classified V segments as functional when productive rearrangements were above 56.7% and as segregating when the standard deviation between donors was above 5%. To diagnose cytomegalovirus status from the catalog of TCR beta chain sequences, a statistical classification framework was built. In a later analysis, TCR nucleotide sequences were compared against IMGT/GENE-DB human TR gene sequences so that V and J genes could be assigned. A later analysis assigned CDR3 sequences and most-parsimonious VDJ recombination scenarios with the TCRdist pipeline. In a later analysis, each TCR beta chain was defined by its CDR3 amino acid sequence together with its V-gene family, and reads lacking a unique V-gene family were excluded. In a later analysis, approximately 590 highly shared, low-generation-probability nucleotide sequences were removed to address suspected cross-contamination and a sequencing artifact. In a later analysis, a clonal expansion index for each public chain was calculated from normalized within-repertoire ranks of inferred template counts. Generation probabilities in a later analysis came from a VDJ recombination model fitted to out-of-frame rearrangements, and those results were checked against IGoR. Hypergeometric tests were used in a later analysis to score TCR-TCR, TCR-HLA and TCR-CMV co-occurrence, with a repertoire-size bias correction applied to the TCR pairs. A later analysis estimated false discovery rates by permuting HLA or CMV assignments 20 times. A later analysis grouped co-occurring TCRs with DBSCAN, adding TCRdist sequence similarity when clustering within HLA-allele-positive subsets. Repertoires with fewer than 30,000 or more than 120,000 public chains, plus five repertoires with anomalous nucleotide sharing, were excluded from co-occurrence clustering. TCRdb mirrors the immuneACCESS table, restricted to in-frame sequences. Some clones are absent from its copies; in checked studies, under half trace to an unresolved V gene, and the reason for the others is unknown. The DNA gave D and trimming, while V, J and clone size come from that table. Here the sample has about 140,000 clones; roughly 60% occur a single time. 2% to 2.5% of the sample is held by the ten biggest clonotypes.

In total, more than 500 healthy bone marrow donors made up the cohort. At the time of sampling, every cohort member was nominally healthy, though immune exposures that went unrecorded were likely present. The donor was CMV seronegative and belonged to the group of several hundred seronegative cohort members. Each donor provided a peripheral blood sample, and peripheral blood mononuclear cells were used for TCR beta sequencing. The Qiagen DNeasy Blood Extraction Kit was used to extract genomic DNA from the blood cell samples. Sample: PBMCs. This clonotype was sampled from a woman aged 40 to 55 in good health and CMV-seronegative. This chain is built from TRBV7-2 and TRBJ1-1, with TRBD1 matching 7 junction bases. The CDR3 has the sequence CASSSLPTGVNTEAFF. The nucleotide sequence is given as TGTGCCAGCAGCTCCCTTCCAACAGGGGTGAACACTGAAGCTTTCTTT.